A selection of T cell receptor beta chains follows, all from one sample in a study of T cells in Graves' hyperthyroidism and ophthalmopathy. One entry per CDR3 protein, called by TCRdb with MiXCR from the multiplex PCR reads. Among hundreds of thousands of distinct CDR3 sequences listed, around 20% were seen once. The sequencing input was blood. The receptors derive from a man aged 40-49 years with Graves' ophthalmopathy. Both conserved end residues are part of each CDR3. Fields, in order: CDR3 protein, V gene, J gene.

CDR3: CASSPSAGLRNTEAFF; V: TRBV5-1; J: TRBJ1-1
CDR3: CASSPHTGTGNQPQHF; V: TRBV28; J: TRBJ1-5
CDR3: CAWSVGLAGLNEQFF; V: TRBV30; J: TRBJ2-1
CDR3: CAWGLETQYF; V: TRBV30; J: TRBJ2-5
CDR3: CASVRDTNSYEQYF; V: TRBV2; J: TRBJ2-7
CDR3: CASSEHSGLNNEQFF; V: TRBV6-1; J: TRBJ2-1
CDR3: CASRDIFQSTHQPQHF; V: TRBV4-1; J: TRBJ1-5
CDR3: CASKGRNWGTDTQYF; V: TRBV6-2/TRBV6-3; J: TRBJ2-3
CDR3: CASGYPPTGASGRKTQYF; V: TRBV11-2; J: TRBJ2-5
CDR3: CASSRAGGVDEQYF; V: TRBV18; J: TRBJ2-7
CDR3: CASSPWGRQNTEAFF; V: TRBV19; J: TRBJ1-1
CDR3: CSVRTGDDYGYTF; V: TRBV29-1; J: TRBJ1-2
CDR3: CASSQETTGKLFF; V: TRBV3-1; J: TRBJ1-4